These T cell receptor beta chains were read from a single sample in a study of vaccination and CD4 T cells after COVID-19. TCRdb itself ran the PCR reads through MiXCR, one entry per CDR3 protein. The data show over 11,000 distinct CDR3 sequences, 24% seen once. Their recognized antigens are unknown. Sequencing was performed on CD4+ T cells from blood, cultured in vitro, taken after SARS-CoV-2 vaccination. Receptor source: a human donor who had recovered from COVID-19. Both conserved end residues are part of each CDR3. The D gene is left open where the match is weak. The size field is filled for only some rows; it gives once, few, many or a size class.

TRBJ2-5 | . | TRBV7-2 | . | TGTGCCAGCAGCTTAGGTCCCAGGACGGAGACCCAGTACTTC | CASSLGPRTETQYF
TRBJ1-6 | . | TRBV20-1 | . | TGCAGTGCTAGAACAGGGTTGTATTCACCCCTCCACTTT | CSARTGLYSPLHF
TRBJ2-1 | . | TRBV7-9 | few | TGTGCCAGCAGCTTGGGCGCCTCCTCCTACAATGAGCAGTTCTTC | CASSLGASSYNEQFF
TRBJ2-2 | . | TRBV28 | . | TGTGCCAGCAGTTTCCGGGCCAAAGGGTCCACCGGGGAGCTGTTTTTT | CASSFRAKGSTGELFF
TRBJ1-3 | . | TRBV6-2/TRBV6-3 | few | TGTGCCAGCAGCGGACCTGCCCGGGGAAACACCATATATTTT | CASSGPARGNTIYF
TRBJ2-5 | . | TRBV20-1 | few | TGCAGTGCCCAGTGGCCGGGGAGAGAGACCCAGTACTTC | CSAQWPGRETQYF
TRBJ1-2 | . | TRBV24-1 | medium-sized | TGTGCCACCAGTGATTTGAAGAGCTATGGCTACACCTTC | CATSDLKSYGYTF
TRBJ1-1 | . | TRBV4-1 | . | TGCGCCAGCAGCCAAGGTACTGAAGCTTTCTTT | CASSQGTEAFF
TRBJ2-7 | . | TRBV19 | . | TGTGCCAGTAGTATCGCTGGGACAAATACCTACGAGCAGTGCTTC | CASSIAGTNTYEQCF
TRBJ1-3 | . | TRBV20-1 | . | TGCAGTGCTTCGCGGGGGGACTCTGGAAACACCATATATTTT | CSASRGDSGNTIYF
TRBJ2-2 | . | TRBV7-2 | . | TGTGCCAGCAGCTTGAGGGGGATGGGCGCCGGGGAGCTGTTTTTT | CASSLRGMGAGELFF
TRBJ1-2 | . | TRBV24-1 | medium-sized | TGTGCCACCAGTGTTTGGGGACGACCCTTAGGGGGCTACACCTTC | CATSVWGRPLGGYTF
TRBJ2-2 | . | TRBV10-1 | . | TGCGCCAGCAGTGGGGTGACTAGGTCCGGGGAGCTGTTTTTT | CASSGVTRSGELFF
TRBJ2-5 | . | TRBV20-1 | once | TGCAGTGCCCCTCGGGGGCCACAAGGGACCCAGTACTTC | CSAPRGPQGTQYF
TRBJ2-6 | . | TRBV5-5 | . | TGTGCCAGCAGCTTGTTCCCTGGGGCCAACGTCCTGACTTTC | CASSLFPGANVLTF
TRBJ2-4 | TRBD2 | TRBV11-3 | few | TGTGCCAGCAGCCCTGGACTAGCGGGAGGCCTTAAAAACATTCAGTACTTC | CASSPGLAGGLKNIQYF
TRBJ2-7 | TRBD2 | TRBV11-1 | few | TGTGCCAGCAGCACAAGGACTAGCGGGAGCTACGAGCAGTACTTC | CASSTRTSGSYEQYF
TRBJ1-2 | . | TRBV6-2/TRBV6-3 | few | TGTGCCAGCAGTTACCGGGACCGCTATGGCTACACCTTC | CASSYRDRYGYTF
TRBJ1-6 | . | TRBV4-1 | . | TGCGCCAGCAGCCAAGAAGGGGCAGGGGCTAATTCACCCCTCCACTTT | CASSQEGAGANSPLHF
TRBJ2-7 | . | TRBV28 | . | TGTGCCAGCAGCACCGGGCGGCAGGGAAGGTACGAGCAGTACTTC | CASSTGRQGRYEQYF
TRBJ2-2 | . | TRBV28 | . | TGTGCCAGCAGTTTATGGTTTGGGAACACCGGGGAGCTGTTTTTT | CASSLWFGNTGELFF
TRBJ1-5 | . | TRBV7-2 | . | TGTGCCAGCAGCAACCAGAGAAATCAGCCCCAGCATTTT | CASSNQRNQPQHF
TRBJ1-5 | . | TRBV6-2/TRBV6-3 | . | TGTGCCAGCAGTTTGCAAAAGAGCAATCAGCCCCAGCATTTT | CASSLQKSNQPQHF
TRBJ2-1 | TRBD2 | TRBV5-1 | once | TGCGCCAGCAGCTCCTCGGTGTCGGGGACTAGCGGATACAATGAGCAGTTCTTC | CASSSSVSGTSGYNEQFF
TRBJ1-4 | . | TRBV28 | . | TGTGCCAGCAGAGGAGGGGTTGTAAAAGAAAAACTGTTTTTT | CASRGGVVKEKLFF
TRBJ2-1 | . | TRBV20-1 | . | TGCAGTGCCACCCCGGGCACCATCTACAATGAGCAGTTCTTC | CSATPGTIYNEQFF
TRBJ2-3 | . | TRBV7-9 | few | TGTGCCAGCAGCTTAGTCGACCACACAGATACGCAGTATTTT | CASSLVDHTDTQYF
TRBJ1-6 | TRBD1 | TRBV12-3/TRBV12-4 | . | TGTGCCAGCAGCCTCAGGGGGGGGCTCCTGAGCTCCTATAATTCACCCCTCCACTTT | CASSLRGGLLSSYNSPLHF
TRBJ1-1 | . | TRBV28 | few | TGTGCCAGCAGTTTCTTGGACACTGAAGCTTTCTTT | CASSFLDTEAFF
TRBJ2-3 | . | TRBV4-3 | . | TGCGCCAGCAGCCAAGTATTAAGGGACTCAGATACGCAGTATTTT | CASSQVLRDSDTQYF
TRBJ2-7 | . | TRBV19 | . | TGTGCCAGTAGTATAGCCGGAGAGGGCTCCTACGAGCAGTACTTC | CASSIAGEGSYEQYF
TRBJ2-7 | . | TRBV25-1 | few | TGTGCCAGCAGTGTCCAGACGGGTCCCTACGAGCAGTACTTC | CASSVQTGPYEQYF